This entry lists 17 T cell receptor beta chains sequenced from one sample in a study of shared clonotypes between healthy human individuals. Data came from immunoSEQ multiplex PCR; TCRdb stores just in-frame clones and leaves some out. Among 600,000 to 750,000 clones listed, approximately 77% were seen once. Sequencing was done on a sample of memory CD4+ T cells sorted from blood. Indicated subset: CD45RA-negative fraction. The receptors derive from a woman aged 25 to 45 in good health.

This clone was detected only a few times. The rearrangement joins TRBV19 to TRBJ2-6; D not certain. The germline CDR1 and CDR2 sequences are LNHDA and SQIVND (reference sequence). Trimming stripped 3 bases from V and 2 bases from J, with 8 bases between. The CDR3 is 15 amino acids. The CDR3 region is CASSIGKAGANVLTF. CDR3 DNA sequence: TGTGCCAGTAGTATCGGAAAGGCTGGGGCCAACGTCCTGACTTTC.

This clone appeared many times. The chain is built from TRBV15 and TRBJ2-7; TRBD2 is a possible D gene (7 bases). Germline loops: CDR1 LNHNV, CDR2 YYDKDF (reference sequence). The CDR3 is made up of 13 amino acids. The ends were cut back, 9 bases at V and 7 bases at J, with 19 bases in the middle. The CDR3 DNA reads as TGTGCCACAGGGGGGAGGGGCCGGCGGGAGCAGTACTTC. Translated: CATGGRGRREQYF.

The chain carries TRBV4-2 and TRBJ2-2, with 11 bases lining up with TRBD2. V was pared by 0 bases and J by 3 bases, with 3 bases of the junction left unmatched. Germline assignment: CDR1 LGHNA and CDR2 YNFKEQ. The CDR3 covers 17 residues. CDR3 bases: TGTGCCAGCAGCCAAGATAGCGGGAGGGCCGACACCGGGGAGCTGTTTTTT. It translates to CASSQDSGRADTGELFF.

This clone was observed at least ten times. The chain joins TRBV5-1 to TRBJ1-1; weak D call: TRBD1 (5 bases). This CDR3 region has 15 residues. CDR1 and CDR2 (germline): SGHRS, YFSETQ. Deletions cut 2 bases from V and 2 bases from J, with 13 bases between. The CDR3 DNA follows: TGCGCCAGCAGCTTTTTTGGCAGGGAAAACACTGAAGCTTTCTTT. Protein product: CASSFFGRENTEAFF.

V and J are TRBV2 and TRBJ1-4; D remains ambiguous. Germline assignment: CDR1 SNHLY and CDR2 FYNNEI. Deletions cut 8 bases from V and 7 bases from J, with 11 bases between. The CDR3 is 12 amino acids. The CDR3 loop reads CASARESEKLFF. The CDR3 DNA is TGTGCCAGCGCGAGGGAGAGTGAAAAACTGTTTTTT. Complete variable domain (other parts from reference TRBV2 and TRBJ1-4): EPEVTQTPSHQVTQMGQEVILRCVPISNHLYFYWYRQILGQKVEFLVSFYNNEISEKSEIFDDQFSVERPDGSNFTLKIRSTKLEDSAMYFCASARESEKLFFGSGTQLSVL.

The chain recombines TRBV7-8 with TRBJ1-5; possibly TRBD1 for D (5 bases). CDR1 SGHVS and CDR2 FQNEAQ come from the germline V gene. The CDR3 covers 15 residues. V was pared by 1 base and J by 2 bases, with 9 bases between. DNA for the CDR3: TGTGCCAGCAGCTTAGGGGGGTCGGGCAATCAGCCCCAGCATTTT. This codes for CASSLGGSGNQPQHF.

This clone was observed a few times. The rearrangement links TRBV5-1 to TRBJ2-3; the D gene is possibly TRBD2 (6 bases). Trimming shortened V by 5 bases and J by 1 base, and 11 bases separated the two germline ends. Germline loops: CDR1 SGHRS, CDR2 YFSETQ. This CDR3 has 14 residues. This chain's CDR3 is CASRDGSGTDTQYF. CDR3 bases: TGCGCCAGCAGAGACGGGAGTGGCACAGATACGCAGTATTTT. Together with reference TRBV5-1 and TRBJ2-3, the CDR3 gives the full variable domain: KAGVTQTPRYLIKTRGQQVTLSCSPISGHRSVSWYQQTPGQGLQFLFEYFSETQRNKGNFPGRFSGRQFSNSRSEMNVSTLELGDSALYLCASRDGSGTDTQYFGPGTRLTVL.

V usage is TRBV5-1 and J usage is TRBJ2-2, with D hard to call. This CDR3 is 14 amino acids long. Germline CDR1 and CDR2: SGHRS and YFSETQ. With 3 bases removed from V and 3 bases from J, the gap between germline ends came to 9 bases. The CDR3 DNA follows: TGCGCCAGCAGCTCGCGCAGTCACACCGGGGAGCTGTTTTTT. It encodes CASSSRSHTGELFF.

This clone was counted only a few times. Additional DNA sequences in this sample encode the identical CDR3. The chain employs TRBV28 and TRBJ1-2; 7 nucleotides align to TRBD1. This CDR3 is 12 amino acids long. CDR1 MDHEN and CDR2 SYDVKM come from the germline V gene. Unmatched junction bases numbered 1, after V lost 5 bases and J lost 4 bases. The DNA for the CDR3 is TGTGCCAGCAGTGGGACAGTCTATGGCTACACCTTC. Its protein is CASSGTVYGYTF.

The chain is built from TRBV28 and TRBJ2-3; D ambiguous. The length of the CDR3 is 13 residues. With 7 bases removed from V and 2 bases from J, the gap between germline ends came to 10 bases. Germline V lookup: CDR1 MDHEN, CDR2 SYDVKM. The CDR3 nucleotides read TGTGCCAGCACCCCCTTCTTCACAGATACGCAGTATTTT. Encoded protein: CASTPFFTDTQYF.

This chain connects TRBV18 to TRBJ2-3, with 11 bases matching TRBD2. V shed 1 base and J 2 bases; nucleotides not matched to a gene: 8. The CDR3 contains 18 residues. Germline values: CDR1 KGHSH, CDR2 LQKENI. The CDR3 is CASSPRRLAGGSTDTQYF. The CDR3, as DNA: TGTGCCAGCTCACCACGGCGCCTAGCGGGGGGATCCACAGATACGCAGTATTTT.

The chain recombines TRBV10-1 with TRBJ2-5; 8 positions match TRBD1. Germline V lookup: CDR1 WNHNN, CDR2 SYGVQD (reference sequence). V was clipped by 4 bases and J by 4 bases; unmatched bases: 8. CDR3 length: 15 residues. CDR3: CASSARTGIGETQYF. CDR3 in DNA: TGCGCCAGCAGTGCCAGGACAGGGATCGGAGAGACCCAGTACTTC.

This clone was seen just once. V is TRBV5-1 and J is TRBJ2-1; 10 nucleotides match TRBD2. Per germline, CDR1 SGHRS and CDR2 YFSETQ. This CDR3 contains 15 residues. V shed 3 bases and J 5 bases; nucleotides not matched to a gene: 5. The CDR3 loop reads CASSSSGRVDNEQFF. CDR3 coding DNA: TGCGCCAGCAGCTCTAGCGGGAGAGTCGACAATGAGCAGTTCTTC.

V is TRBV5-1 and J is TRBJ2-1, with no clear D. The germline CDR1 and CDR2 sequences are SGHRS and YFSETQ. The germline V and J ends were trimmed by 3 bases and 0 bases, with 7 bases remaining between them. This CDR3 is built from 14 residues. CDR3 residues: CASSSQSSYNEQFF. The CDR3 DNA sequence: TGCGCCAGCAGCTCCCAGAGCTCCTACAATGAGCAGTTCTTC.

The chain combines TRBV5-1 with TRBJ1-3, with a weak D call TRBD1 (6 bases). Germline CDR1 is SGHRS and CDR2 is YFSETQ. CDR3 length: 16 residues. V was trimmed by 0 bases and J by 1 base, leaving 11 bases between them. CDR3: CASSLGGPLSGNTIYF. DNA of the CDR3: TGCGCCAGCAGCTTGGGGGGGCCGCTTTCTGGAAACACCATATATTTT.

V gene TRBV5-1 combines with J gene TRBJ2-2; D might be TRBD1 (6 bases). CDR3 length equals 16 residues. V shed 0 bases and J shed 4 bases, with 13 bases lying between them. Germline V gene sequence: CDR1 SGHRS, CDR2 YFSETQ. CDR3 bases: TGCGCCAGCAGCTTGGCTGTGGGGGCAGGCACCGGGGAGCTGTTTTTT. This gives the protein CASSLAVGAGTGELFF.

The chain combines TRBV7-9 with TRBJ1-2; a possible D gene is TRBD1 (6 bases). CDR1 and CDR2 from the germline V gene are SEHNR and FQNEAQ (reference sequence). The germline V and J ends were trimmed by 5 bases and 8 bases, with 21 bases remaining between them. The CDR3 covers 15 residues. The DNA of the CDR3 is TGTGCCAGCAGCGGGAGGGGGGCGCCCAAGGAGGGCTACACCTTC. It specifies CASSGRGAPKEGYTF.